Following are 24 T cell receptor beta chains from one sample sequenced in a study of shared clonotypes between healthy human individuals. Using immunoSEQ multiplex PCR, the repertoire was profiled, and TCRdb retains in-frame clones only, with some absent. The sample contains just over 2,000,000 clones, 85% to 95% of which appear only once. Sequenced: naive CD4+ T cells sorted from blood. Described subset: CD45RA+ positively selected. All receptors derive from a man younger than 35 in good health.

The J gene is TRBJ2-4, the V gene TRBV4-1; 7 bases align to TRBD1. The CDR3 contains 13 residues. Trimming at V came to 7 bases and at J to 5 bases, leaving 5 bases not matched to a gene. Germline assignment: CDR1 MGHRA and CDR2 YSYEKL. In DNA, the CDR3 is TGCGCCAGCAAACGGACAGGTCAAAACATTCAGTACTTC. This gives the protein CASKRTGQNIQYF.

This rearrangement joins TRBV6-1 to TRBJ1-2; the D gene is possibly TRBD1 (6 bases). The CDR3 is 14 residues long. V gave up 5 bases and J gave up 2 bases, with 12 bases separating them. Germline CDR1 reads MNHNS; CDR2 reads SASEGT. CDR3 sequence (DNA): TGTGCCAGCAGTACCCAGACAGGAAACTATGGCTACACCTTC. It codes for CASSTQTGNYGYTF.

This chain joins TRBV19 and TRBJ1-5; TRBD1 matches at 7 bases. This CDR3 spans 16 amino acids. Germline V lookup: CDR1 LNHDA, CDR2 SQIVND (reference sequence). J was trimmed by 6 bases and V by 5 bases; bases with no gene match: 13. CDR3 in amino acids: CASSDRQGGVIQPQHF. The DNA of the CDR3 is TGTGCCAGTAGTGATCGACAGGGAGGAGTGATTCAGCCCCAGCATTTT. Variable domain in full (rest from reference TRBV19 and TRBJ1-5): DGGITQSPKYLFRKEGQNVTLSCEQNLNHDAMYWYRQDPGQGLRLIYYSQIVNDFQKGDIAEGYSVSREKKESFPLTVTSAQKNPTAFYLCASSDRQGGVIQPQHFGDGTRLSIL.

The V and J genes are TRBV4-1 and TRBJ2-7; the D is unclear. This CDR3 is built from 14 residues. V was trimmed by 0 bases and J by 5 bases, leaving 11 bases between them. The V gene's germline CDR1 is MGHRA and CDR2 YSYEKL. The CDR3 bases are TGCGCCAGCAGCCAAGAACTTCTTTCCGACGAGCAGTACTTC. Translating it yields CASSQELLSDEQYF.

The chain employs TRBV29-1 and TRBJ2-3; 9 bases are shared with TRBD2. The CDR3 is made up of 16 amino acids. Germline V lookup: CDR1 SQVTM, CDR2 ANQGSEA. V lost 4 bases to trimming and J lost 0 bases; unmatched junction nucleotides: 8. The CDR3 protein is CSVGGLAGSSTDTQYF. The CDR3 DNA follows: TGCAGCGTTGGAGGCCTAGCGGGGAGCAGCACAGATACGCAGTATTTT.

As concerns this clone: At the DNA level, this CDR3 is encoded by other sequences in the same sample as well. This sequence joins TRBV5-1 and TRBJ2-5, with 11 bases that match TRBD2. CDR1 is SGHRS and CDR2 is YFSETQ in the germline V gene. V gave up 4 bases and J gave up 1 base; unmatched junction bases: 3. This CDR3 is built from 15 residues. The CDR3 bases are TGCGCCAGCAGCCTAGCGGGGGGCCCCCAAGAGACCCAGTACTTC. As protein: CASSLAGGPQETQYF. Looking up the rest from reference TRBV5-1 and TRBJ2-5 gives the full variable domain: KAGVTQTPRYLIKTRGQQVTLSCSPISGHRSVSWYQQTPGQGLQFLFEYFSETQRNKGNFPGRFSGRQFSNSRSEMNVSTLELGDSALYLCASSLAGGPQETQYFGPGTRLLVL.

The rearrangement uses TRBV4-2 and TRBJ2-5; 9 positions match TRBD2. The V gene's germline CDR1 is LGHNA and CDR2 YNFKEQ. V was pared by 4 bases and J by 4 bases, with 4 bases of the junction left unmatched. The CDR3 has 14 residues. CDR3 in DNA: TGTGCCAGCAGCCCCAGAGCGGGAGGAGAGACCCAGTACTTC. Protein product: CASSPRAGGETQYF.

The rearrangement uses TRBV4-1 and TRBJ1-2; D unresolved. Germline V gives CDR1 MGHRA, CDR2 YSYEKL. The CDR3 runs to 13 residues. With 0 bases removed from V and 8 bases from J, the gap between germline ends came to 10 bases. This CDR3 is CASSQERGRGYTF. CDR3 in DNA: TGCGCCAGCAGCCAAGAGCGTGGCCGGGGCTACACCTTC.

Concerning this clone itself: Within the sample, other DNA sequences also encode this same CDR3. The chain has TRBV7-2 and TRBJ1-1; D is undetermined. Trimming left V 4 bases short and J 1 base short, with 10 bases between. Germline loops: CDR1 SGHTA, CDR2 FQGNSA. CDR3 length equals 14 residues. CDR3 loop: CASSSRTANTEAFF. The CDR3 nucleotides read TGTGCCAGCAGCTCACGGACGGCGAACACTGAAGCTTTCTTT.

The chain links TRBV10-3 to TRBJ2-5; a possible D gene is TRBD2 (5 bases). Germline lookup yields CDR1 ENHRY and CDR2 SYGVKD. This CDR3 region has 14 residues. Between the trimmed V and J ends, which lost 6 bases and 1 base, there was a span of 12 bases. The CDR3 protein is CAIRGASLQETQYF. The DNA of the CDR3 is TGTGCCATCAGAGGCGCTAGCCTCCAAGAGACCCAGTACTTC.

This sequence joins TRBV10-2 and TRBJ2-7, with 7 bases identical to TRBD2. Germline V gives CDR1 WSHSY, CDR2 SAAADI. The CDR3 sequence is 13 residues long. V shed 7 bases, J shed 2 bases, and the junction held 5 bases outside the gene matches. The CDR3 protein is CASTGTNTYEQYF. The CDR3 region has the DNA TGCGCCAGCACCGGGACTAACACCTACGAGCAGTACTTC.

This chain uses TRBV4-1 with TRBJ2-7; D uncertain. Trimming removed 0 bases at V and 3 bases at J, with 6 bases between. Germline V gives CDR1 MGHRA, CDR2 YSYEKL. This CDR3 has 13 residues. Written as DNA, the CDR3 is TGCGCCAGCAGCCAAGATCCCCTCTACGAGCAGTACTTC. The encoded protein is CASSQDPLYEQYF.

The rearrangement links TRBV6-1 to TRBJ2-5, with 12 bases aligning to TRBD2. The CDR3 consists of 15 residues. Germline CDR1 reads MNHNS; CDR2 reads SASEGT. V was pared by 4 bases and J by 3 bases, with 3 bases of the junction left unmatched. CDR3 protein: CASSGRTSGKETQYF. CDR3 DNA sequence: TGTGCCAGCAGTGGGAGGACTAGCGGGAAAGAGACCCAGTACTTC.

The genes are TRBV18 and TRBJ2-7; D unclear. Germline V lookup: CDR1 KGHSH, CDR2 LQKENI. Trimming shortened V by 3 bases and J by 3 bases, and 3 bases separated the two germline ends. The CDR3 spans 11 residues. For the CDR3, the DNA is TGTGCCAGCTCACCTTACTACGAGCAGTACTTC. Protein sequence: CASSPYYEQYF.

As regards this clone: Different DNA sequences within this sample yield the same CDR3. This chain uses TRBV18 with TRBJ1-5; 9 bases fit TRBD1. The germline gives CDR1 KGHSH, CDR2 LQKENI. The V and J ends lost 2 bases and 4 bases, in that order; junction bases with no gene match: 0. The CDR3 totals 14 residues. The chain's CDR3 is CASSPDRGNQPQHF. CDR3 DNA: TGTGCCAGCTCACCAGACAGGGGGAATCAGCCCCAGCATTTT.

The CDR3 here is CASTPISSDYEQYF. DNA for the CDR3: TGTGCCAGCACGCCGATAAGTAGTGACTACGAGCAGTACTTC. This chain uses TRBV2 with TRBJ2-7; D ambiguous. V lost 7 bases, J lost 3 bases, and 16 bases lay in between. Germline-derived CDR1 and CDR2 are SNHLY and FYNNEI. There are 14 residues in the CDR3. The full variable domain, rest sourced from reference TRBV2 and TRBJ2-7, is EPEVTQTPSHQVTQMGQEVILRCVPISNHLYFYWYRQILGQKVEFLVSFYNNEISEKSEIFDDQFSVERPDGSNFTLKIRSTKLEDSAMYFCASTPISSDYEQYFGPGTRLTVT.

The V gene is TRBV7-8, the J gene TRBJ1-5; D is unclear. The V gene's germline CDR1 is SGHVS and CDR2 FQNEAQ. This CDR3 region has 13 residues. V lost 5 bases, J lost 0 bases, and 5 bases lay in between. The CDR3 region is CASSQYSNQPQHF. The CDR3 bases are TGTGCCAGCAGCCAGTATAGCAATCAGCCCCAGCATTTT.

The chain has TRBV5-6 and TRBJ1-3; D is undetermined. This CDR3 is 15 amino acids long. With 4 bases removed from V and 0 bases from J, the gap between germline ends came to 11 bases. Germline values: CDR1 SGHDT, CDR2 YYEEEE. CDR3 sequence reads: CASSPYKISGNTIYF. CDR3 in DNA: TGTGCCAGCAGCCCTTACAAGATCTCTGGAAACACCATATATTTT. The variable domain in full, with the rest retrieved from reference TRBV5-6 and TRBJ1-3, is DAGVTQSPTHLIKTRGQQVTLRCSPKSGHDTVSWYQQALGQGPQFIFQYYEEEERQRGNFPDRFSGHQFPNYSSELNVNALLLGDSALYLCASSPYKISGNTIYFGEGSWLTVV.

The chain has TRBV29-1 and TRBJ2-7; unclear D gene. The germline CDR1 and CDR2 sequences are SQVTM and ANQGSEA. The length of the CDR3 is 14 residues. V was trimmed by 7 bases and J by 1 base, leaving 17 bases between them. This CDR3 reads CSAVGVRNSYEQYF. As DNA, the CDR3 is TGCAGCGCAGTGGGCGTTAGGAATTCCTACGAGCAGTACTTC.

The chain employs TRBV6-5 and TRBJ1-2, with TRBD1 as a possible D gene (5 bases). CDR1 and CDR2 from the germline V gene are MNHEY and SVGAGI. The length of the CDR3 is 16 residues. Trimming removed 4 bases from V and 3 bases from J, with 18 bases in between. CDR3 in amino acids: CASSSRDQKRYYGYTF. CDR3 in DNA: TGTGCCAGCAGTTCCCGGGACCAAAAGCGATACTATGGCTACACCTTC.

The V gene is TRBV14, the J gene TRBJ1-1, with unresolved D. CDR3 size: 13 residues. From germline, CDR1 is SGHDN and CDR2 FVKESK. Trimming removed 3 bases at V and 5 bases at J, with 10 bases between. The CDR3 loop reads CASSQTWETEAFF. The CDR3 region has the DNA TGTGCCAGCAGCCAGACCTGGGAGACTGAAGCTTTCTTT. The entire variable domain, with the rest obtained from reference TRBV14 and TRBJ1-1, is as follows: EAGVTQFPSHSVIEKGQTVTLRCDPISGHDNLYWYRRVMGKEIKFLLHFVKESKQDESGMPNNRFLAERTGGTYSTLKVQPAELEDSGVYFCASSQTWETEAFFGQGTRLTVV.

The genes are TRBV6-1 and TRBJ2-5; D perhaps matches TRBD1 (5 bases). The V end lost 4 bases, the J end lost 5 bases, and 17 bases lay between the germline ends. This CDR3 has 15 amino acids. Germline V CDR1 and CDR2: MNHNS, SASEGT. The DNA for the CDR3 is TGTGCCAGCAGTGCACAGACCCCCCCAGGGGAGACCCAGTACTTC. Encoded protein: CASSAQTPPGETQYF.

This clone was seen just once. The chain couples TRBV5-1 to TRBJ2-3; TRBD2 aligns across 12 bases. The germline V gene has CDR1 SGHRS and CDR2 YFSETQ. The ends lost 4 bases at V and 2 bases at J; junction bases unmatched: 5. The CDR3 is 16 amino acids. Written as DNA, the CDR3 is TGCGCCAGCAGCGCCCGGACTAGCGGGGACACAGATACGCAGTATTTT. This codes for CASSARTSGDTDTQYF.

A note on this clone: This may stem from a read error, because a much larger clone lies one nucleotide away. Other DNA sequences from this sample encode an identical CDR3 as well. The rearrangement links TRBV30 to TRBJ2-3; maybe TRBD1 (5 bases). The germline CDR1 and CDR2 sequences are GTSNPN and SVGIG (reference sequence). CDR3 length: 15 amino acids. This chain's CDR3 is CAWRTPPPRADTQYF. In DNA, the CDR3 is TGCGCCTGGAGAACCCCTCCTCCCAGGGCAGATACGCAGTATTTT.